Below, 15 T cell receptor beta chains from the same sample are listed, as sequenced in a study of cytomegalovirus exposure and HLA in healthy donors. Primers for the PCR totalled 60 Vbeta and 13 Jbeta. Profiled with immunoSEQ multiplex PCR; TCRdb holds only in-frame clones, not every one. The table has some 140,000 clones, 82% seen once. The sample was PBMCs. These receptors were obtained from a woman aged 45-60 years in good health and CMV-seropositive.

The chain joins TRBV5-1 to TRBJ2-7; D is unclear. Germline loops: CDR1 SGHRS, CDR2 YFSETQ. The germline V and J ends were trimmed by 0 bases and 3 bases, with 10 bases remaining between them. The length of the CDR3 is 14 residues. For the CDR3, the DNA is TGCGCCAGCAGCTTGGAAGGAGATCTCTACGAGCAGTACTTC. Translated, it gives CASSLEGDLYEQYF.

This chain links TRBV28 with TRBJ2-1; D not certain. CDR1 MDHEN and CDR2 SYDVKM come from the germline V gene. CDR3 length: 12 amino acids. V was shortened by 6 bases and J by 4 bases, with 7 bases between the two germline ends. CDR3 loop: CASSRQYNEQFF. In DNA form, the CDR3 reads TGTGCCAGCAGCCGCCAGTACAATGAGCAGTTCTTC.

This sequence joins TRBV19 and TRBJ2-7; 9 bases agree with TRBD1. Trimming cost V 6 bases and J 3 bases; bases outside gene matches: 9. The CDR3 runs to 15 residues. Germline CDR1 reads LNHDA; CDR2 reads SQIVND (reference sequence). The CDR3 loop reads CASSLRDRAFYEQYF. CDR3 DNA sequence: TGTGCCAGTAGCCTCCGGGACAGGGCTTTCTACGAGCAGTACTTC.

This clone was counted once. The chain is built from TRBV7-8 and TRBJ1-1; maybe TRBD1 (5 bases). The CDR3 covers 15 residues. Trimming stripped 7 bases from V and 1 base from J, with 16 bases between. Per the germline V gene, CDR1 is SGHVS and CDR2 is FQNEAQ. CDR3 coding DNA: TGTGCCAGCACCCAGAGGGGAGGACAGAACACTGAAGCTTTCTTT. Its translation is CASTQRGGQNTEAFF.

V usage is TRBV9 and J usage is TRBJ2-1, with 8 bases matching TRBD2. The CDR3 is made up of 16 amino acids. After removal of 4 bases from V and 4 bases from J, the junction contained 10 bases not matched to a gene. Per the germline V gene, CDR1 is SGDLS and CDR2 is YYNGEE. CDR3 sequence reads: CASSFLVAGTYNEQFF. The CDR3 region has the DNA TGTGCCAGCAGCTTCCTGGTAGCGGGGACTTACAATGAGCAGTTCTTC.

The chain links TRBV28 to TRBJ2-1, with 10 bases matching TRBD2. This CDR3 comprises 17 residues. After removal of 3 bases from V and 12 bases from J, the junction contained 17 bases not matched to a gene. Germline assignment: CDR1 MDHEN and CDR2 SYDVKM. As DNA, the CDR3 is TGTGCCAGCAGTTTCCCCGGCCGGCTAGCGGGGGTTGTGGGGCAGTTCTTC. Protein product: CASSFPGRLAGVVGQFF.

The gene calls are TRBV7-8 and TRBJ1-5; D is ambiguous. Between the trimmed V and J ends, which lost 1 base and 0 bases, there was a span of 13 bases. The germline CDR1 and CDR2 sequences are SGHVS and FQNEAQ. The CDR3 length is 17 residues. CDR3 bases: TGTGCCAGCAGCTTAGGGGTGACAATTTATAGCAATCAGCCCCAGCATTTT. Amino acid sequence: CASSLGVTIYSNQPQHF.

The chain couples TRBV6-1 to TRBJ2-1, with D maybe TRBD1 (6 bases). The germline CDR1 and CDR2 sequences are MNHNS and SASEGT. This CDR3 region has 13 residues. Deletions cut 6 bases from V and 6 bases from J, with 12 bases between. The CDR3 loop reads CASRRTASNEQFF. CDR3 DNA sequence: TGTGCCAGCAGGCGGACAGCAAGCAATGAGCAGTTCTTC.

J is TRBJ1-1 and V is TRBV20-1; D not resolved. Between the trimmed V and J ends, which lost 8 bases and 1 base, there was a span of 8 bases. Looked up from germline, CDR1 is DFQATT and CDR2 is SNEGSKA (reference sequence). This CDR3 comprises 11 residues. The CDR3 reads CSTEGNTEAFF. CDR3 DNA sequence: TGCAGTACGGAGGGGAACACTGAAGCTTTCTTT.

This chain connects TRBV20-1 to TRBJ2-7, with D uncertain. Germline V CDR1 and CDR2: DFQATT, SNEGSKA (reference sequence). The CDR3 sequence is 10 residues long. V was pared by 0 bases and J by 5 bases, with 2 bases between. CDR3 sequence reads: CSARDNEQYF. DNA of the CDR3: TGCAGTGCTAGAGATAACGAGCAGTACTTC.

The CDR3, as DNA: TGTGCCAGCAGCCTGTCCGGGACTACTACCTACGAGCAGTACTTC. Translation gives CASSLSGTTTYEQYF. This sequence joins TRBV2 and TRBJ2-5; 7 bases align to TRBD2. Matching the DNA end better, TRBJ2-7 makes the J call doubtful. Germline lookup yields CDR1 SNHLY and CDR2 FYNNEI. The CDR3 has 15 amino acids.

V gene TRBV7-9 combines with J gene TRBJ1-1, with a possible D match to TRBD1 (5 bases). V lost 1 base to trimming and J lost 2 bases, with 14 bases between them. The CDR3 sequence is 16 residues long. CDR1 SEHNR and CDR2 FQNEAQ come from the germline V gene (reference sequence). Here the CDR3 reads CASSLGDPGFNTEAFF. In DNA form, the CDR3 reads TGTGCCAGCAGCTTAGGGGATCCAGGGTTTAACACTGAAGCTTTCTTT.

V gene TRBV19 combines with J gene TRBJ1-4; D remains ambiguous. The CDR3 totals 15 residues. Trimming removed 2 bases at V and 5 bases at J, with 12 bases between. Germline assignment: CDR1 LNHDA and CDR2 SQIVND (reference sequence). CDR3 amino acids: CASSITWQSNEKLFF. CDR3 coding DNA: TGTGCCAGTAGTATAACGTGGCAGTCGAATGAAAAACTGTTTTTT.

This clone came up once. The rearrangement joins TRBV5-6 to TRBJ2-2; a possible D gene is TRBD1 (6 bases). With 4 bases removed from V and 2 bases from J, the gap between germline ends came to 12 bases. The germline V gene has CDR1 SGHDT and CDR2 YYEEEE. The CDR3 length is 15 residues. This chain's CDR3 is CASSPGQSNTGELFF. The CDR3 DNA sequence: TGTGCCAGCAGCCCTGGACAGTCTAACACCGGGGAGCTGTTTTTT.

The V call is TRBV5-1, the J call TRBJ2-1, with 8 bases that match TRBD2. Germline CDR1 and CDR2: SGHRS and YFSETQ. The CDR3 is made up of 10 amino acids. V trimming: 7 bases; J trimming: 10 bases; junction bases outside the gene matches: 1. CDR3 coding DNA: TGCGCCAGCCGCGGGGGGGAGCAGTTCTTC. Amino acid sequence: CASRGGEQFF.